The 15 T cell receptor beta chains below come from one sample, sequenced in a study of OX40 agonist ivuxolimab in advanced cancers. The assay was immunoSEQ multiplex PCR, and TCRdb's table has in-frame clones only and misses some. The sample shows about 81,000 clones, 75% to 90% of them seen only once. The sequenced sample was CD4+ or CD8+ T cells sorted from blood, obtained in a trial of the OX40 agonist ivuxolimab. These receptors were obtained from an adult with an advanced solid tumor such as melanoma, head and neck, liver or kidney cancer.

The CDR3 DNA is TGTGCCAGCAGCTTACAAAACCCGAGCTCTGGAAACACCATATATTTT. Translated: CASSLQNPSSGNTIYF. The chain joins TRBV9 to TRBJ1-3; D unclear. The germline CDR1 and CDR2 sequences are SGDLS and YYNGEE. This CDR3 region has 16 residues. V was pared by 4 bases and J by 0 bases, with 14 bases between. The full variable domain, with the rest looked up from reference TRBV9 and TRBJ1-3, is DSGVTQTPKHLITATGQRVTLRCSPRSGDLSVYWYQQSLDQGLQFLIQYYNGEERAKGNILERFSAQQFPDLHSELNLSSLELGDSALYFCASSLQNPSSGNTIYFGEGSWLTVV.

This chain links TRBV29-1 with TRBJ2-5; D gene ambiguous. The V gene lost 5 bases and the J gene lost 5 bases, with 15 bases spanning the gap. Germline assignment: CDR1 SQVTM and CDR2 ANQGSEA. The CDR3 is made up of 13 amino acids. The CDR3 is CSVRLRLGETQYF. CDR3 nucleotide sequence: TGCAGCGTTCGACTCCGCCTCGGGGAGACCCAGTACTTC.

The CDR3 bases are TGTGCCAGCAGCGTAGAACCGGGGGGAGAAGCTTTCTTT. Translated, it gives CASSVEPGGEAFF. The chain combines TRBV9 with TRBJ1-1; TRBD1 is a possible D gene (5 bases). Germline V gene data show CDR1 as SGDLS and CDR2 as YYNGEE. Trimming pared 0 bases from V and 8 bases from J, leaving 11 bases between. The CDR3 consists of 13 residues.

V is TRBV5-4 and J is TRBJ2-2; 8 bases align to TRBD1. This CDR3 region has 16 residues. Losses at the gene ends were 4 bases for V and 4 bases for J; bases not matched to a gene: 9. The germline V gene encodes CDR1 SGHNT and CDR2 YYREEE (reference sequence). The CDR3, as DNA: TGTGCCAGCAGCATAGGACAGGGTAGTATCACCGGGGAGCTGTTTTTT. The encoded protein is CASSIGQGSITGELFF.

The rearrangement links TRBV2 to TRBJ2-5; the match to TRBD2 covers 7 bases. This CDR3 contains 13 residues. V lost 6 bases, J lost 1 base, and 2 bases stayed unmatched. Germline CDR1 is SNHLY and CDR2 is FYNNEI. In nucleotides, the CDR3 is TGTGCCAGCAGCGGACTAGGCCAAGAGACCCAGTACTTC. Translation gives CASSGLGQETQYF.

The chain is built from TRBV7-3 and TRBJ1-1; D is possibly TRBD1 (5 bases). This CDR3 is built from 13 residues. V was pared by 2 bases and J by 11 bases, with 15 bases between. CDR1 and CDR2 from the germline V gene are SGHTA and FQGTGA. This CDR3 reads CASSLRGDSSAFF. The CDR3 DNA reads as TGTGCCAGCAGCTTACGCGGAGACAGTTCCGCTTTCTTT.

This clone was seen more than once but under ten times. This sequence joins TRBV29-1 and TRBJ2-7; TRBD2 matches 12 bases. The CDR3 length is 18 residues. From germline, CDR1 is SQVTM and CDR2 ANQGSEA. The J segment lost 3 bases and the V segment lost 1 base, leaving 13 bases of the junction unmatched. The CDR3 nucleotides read TGCAGCGTTGAAGGGACTAGCGGGACCAAGGCCGGGAGCTACGAGCAGTACTTC. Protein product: CSVEGTSGTKAGSYEQYF.

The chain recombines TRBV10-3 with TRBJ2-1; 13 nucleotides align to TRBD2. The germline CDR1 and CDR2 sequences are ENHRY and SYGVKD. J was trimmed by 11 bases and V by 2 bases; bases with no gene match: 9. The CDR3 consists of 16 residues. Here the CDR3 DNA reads TGTGCCATCAGTGAGGGACTAGCGGGAGTCCCCCGTCAGCAGTTCTTC. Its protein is CAISEGLAGVPRQQFF.

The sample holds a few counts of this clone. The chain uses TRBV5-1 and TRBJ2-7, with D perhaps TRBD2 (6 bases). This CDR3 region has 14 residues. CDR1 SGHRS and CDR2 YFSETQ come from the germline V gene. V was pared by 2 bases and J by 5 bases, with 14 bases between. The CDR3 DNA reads TGCGCCAGCAGCTTCGGGTGGGGCGGGGACGAGCAGTACTTC. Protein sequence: CASSFGWGGDEQYF.

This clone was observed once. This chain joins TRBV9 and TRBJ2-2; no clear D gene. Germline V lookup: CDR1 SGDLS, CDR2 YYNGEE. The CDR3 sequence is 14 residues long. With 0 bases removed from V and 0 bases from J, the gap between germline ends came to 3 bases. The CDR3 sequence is CASSVVPNTGELFF. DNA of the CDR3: TGTGCCAGCAGCGTAGTCCCGAACACCGGGGAGCTGTTTTTT. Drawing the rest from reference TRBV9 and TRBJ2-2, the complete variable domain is DSGVTQTPKHLITATGQRVTLRCSPRSGDLSVYWYQQSLDQGLQFLIQYYNGEERAKGNILERFSAQQFPDLHSELNLSSLELGDSALYFCASSVVPNTGELFFGEGSRLTVL.

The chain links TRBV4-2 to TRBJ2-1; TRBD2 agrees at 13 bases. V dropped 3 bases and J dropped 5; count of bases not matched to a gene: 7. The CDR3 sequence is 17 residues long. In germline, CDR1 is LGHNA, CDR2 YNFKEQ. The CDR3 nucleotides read TGTGCCAGCAGCCAGGGGACTAGCGGGGCTAGGAACAATGAGCAGTTCTTC. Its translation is CASSQGTSGARNNEQFF.

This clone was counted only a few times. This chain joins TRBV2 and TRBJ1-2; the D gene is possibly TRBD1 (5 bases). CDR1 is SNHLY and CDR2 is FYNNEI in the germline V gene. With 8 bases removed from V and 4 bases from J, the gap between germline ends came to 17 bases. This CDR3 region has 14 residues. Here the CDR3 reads CASSSRRASYGYTF. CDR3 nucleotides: TGTGCCAGCTCCTCCCGCAGGGCGAGCTATGGCTACACCTTC.

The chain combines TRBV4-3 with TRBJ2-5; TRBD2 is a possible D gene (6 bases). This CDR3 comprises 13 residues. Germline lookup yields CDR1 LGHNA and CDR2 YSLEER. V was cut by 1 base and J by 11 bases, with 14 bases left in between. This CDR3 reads CASSQAPSRGQYF. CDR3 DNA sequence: TGCGCCAGCAGCCAAGCCCCCAGCCGGGGGCAGTACTTC.

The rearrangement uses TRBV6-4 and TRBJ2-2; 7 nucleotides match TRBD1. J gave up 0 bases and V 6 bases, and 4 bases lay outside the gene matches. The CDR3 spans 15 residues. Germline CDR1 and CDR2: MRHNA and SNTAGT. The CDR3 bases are TGTGCCAGCAGAAGGGACAGCTCGAACACCGGGGAGCTGTTTTTT. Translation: CASRRDSSNTGELFF.

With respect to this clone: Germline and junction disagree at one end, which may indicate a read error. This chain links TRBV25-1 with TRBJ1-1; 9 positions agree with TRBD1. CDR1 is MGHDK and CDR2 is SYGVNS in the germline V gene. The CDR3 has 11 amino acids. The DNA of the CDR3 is TGTGCCGGCAGTGGGGGACAGGGATCTTTCTTT. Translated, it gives CAGSGGQGSFF.